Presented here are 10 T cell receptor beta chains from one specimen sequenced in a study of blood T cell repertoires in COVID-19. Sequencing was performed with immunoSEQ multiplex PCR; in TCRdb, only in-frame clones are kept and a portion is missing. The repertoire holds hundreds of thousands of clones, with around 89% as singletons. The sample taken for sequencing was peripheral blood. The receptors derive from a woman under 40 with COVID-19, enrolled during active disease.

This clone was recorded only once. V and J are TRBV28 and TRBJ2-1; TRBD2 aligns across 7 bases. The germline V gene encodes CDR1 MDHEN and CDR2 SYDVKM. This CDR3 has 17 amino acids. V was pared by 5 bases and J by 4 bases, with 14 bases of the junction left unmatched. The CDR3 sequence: CASSPARRMGGYNEQFF. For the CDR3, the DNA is TGTGCCAGCAGTCCCGCTAGGCGGATGGGGGGGTACAATGAGCAGTTCTTC. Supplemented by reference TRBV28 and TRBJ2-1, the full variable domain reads DVKVTQSSRYLVKRTGEKVFLECVQDMDHENMFWYRQDPGLGLRLIYFSYDVKMKEKGDIPEGYSVSREKKERFSLILESASTNQTSMYLCASSPARRMGGYNEQFFGPGTRLTVL.

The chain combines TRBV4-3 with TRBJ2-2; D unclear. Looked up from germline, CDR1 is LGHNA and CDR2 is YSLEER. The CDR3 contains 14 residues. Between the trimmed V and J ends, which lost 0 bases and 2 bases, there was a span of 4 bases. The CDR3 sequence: CASSQDSNTGELFF. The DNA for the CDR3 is TGCGCCAGCAGCCAAGATTCTAACACCGGGGAGCTGTTTTTT.

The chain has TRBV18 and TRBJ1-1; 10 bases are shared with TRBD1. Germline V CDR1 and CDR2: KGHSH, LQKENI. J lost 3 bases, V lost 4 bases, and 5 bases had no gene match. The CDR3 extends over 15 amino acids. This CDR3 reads CASSLSGTGDTEAFF. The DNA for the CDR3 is TGTGCCAGCTCACTAAGCGGGACAGGGGACACTGAAGCTTTCTTT.

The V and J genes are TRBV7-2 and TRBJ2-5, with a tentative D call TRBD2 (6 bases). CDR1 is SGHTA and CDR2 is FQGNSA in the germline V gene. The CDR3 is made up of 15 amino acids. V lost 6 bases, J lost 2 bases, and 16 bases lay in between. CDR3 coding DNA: TGTGCCAGCAGTCCCTCCCGGGACTTACAAGAGACCCAGTACTTC. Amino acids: CASSPSRDLQETQYF.

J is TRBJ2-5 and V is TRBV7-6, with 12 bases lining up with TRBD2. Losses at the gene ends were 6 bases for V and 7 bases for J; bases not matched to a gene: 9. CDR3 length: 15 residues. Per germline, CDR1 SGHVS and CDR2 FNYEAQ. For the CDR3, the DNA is TGTGCCAGCAGGCCAACTAGCGGGGGGCCCCTGACCCAGTACTTC. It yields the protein CASRPTSGGPLTQYF.

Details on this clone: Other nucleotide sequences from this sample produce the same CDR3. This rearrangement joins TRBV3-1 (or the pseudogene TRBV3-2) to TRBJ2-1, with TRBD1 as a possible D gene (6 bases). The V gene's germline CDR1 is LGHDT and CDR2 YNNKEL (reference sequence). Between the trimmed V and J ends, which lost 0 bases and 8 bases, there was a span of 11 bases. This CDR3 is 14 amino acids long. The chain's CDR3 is CASSQDRGFDEQFF. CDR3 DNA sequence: TGTGCCAGCAGCCAAGATAGGGGGTTCGATGAGCAGTTCTTC.

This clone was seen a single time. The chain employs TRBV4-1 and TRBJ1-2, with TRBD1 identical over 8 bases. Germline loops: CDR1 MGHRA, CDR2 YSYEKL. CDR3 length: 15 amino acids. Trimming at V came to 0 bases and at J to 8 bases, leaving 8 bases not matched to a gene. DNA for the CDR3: TGCGCCAGCAGCCAAGAGAATGGACAGGGCGGCGGCTACACCTTC. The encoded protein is CASSQENGQGGGYTF.

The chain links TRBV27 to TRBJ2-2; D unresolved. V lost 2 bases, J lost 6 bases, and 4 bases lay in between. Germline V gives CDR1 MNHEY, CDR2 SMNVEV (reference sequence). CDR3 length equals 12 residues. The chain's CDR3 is CASSLLSGELFF. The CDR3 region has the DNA TGTGCCAGCAGTTTACTCTCCGGGGAGCTGTTTTTT.

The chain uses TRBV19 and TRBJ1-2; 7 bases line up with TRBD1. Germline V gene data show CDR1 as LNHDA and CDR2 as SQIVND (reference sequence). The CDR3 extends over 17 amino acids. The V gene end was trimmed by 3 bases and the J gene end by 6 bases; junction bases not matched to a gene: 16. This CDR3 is CASSIDLRRGRGDGYTF. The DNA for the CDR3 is TGTGCCAGTAGTATTGATCTCAGAAGGGGGCGAGGGGATGGCTACACCTTC.

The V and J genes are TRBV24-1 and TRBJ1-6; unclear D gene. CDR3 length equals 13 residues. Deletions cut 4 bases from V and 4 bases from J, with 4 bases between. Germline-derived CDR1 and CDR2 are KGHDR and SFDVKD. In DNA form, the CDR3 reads TGTGCCACCAGTGACTCTTATAATTCACCCCTCCACTTT. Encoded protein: CATSDSYNSPLHF.